These T cell receptor beta chains were read from a single sample in a study of OX40 agonist ivuxolimab in advanced cancers. Generated by immunoSEQ multiplex PCR, the TCRdb table keeps only in-frame clones and is missing some. The table lists over 40,000 clones, about 87% of them singletons, with around 23% in the top ten. The specimen comprised CD4+ or CD8+ T cells sorted from blood, sampled in a trial of the OX40 agonist ivuxolimab. The receptors originated from an adult with an advanced solid tumor such as melanoma, head and neck, liver or kidney cancer. Each CDR3 is given with its conserved first and last residue. Fields, in order: clone size, V gene, CDR3 protein. Size tells how often a clone was seen (once, few, many) or the class of an expanded clone, and some rows leave it out.

size: NA; V: TRBV14; CDR3: CASSQEADSSRVNIQYF
size: NA; V: TRBV7-8; CDR3: CASDRTSGRKETQYF
size: NA; V: TRBV7-9; CDR3: CASGSSTGLNTEAFF
size: few; V: TRBV28; CDR3: CASSAYEQYF
size: NA; V: TRBV7-9; CDR3: CASSLTSGEQETQYF
size: NA; V: TRBV5-1; CDR3: CASSLVRDPNTDTQYF
size: NA; V: TRBV7-6; CDR3: CASSLAEVLAGYNEQFF
size: NA; V: TRBV27; CDR3: CASSLSSREGVEQYF
size: NA; V: TRBV30; CDR3: CAWSTGTNTEAFF
size: NA; V: TRBV7-9; CDR3: CASSLVGEQETQYF
size: NA; V: TRBV7-7; CDR3: CASSLGTSPYQETQYF
size: few; V: TRBV6-1; CDR3: CASSRRGQNPEAFF
size: NA; V: TRBV28; CDR3: CASSLNPNYEQYF
size: NA; V: TRBV9; CDR3: CASSVGAGAQPQHF
size: NA; V: TRBV7-6; CDR3: CASSPGLAGYNEQFF
size: once; V: TRBV5-1; CDR3: CASSLELSGDGYGYTF
size: NA; V: TRBV4-1; CDR3: CASSPEARGVNSPLHF
size: NA; V: TRBV2; CDR3: CASSEAGLQDYEQYF
size: once; V: TRBV4-1; CDR3: CASSQDPGVTYEQYF
size: NA; V: TRBV27; CDR3: CASSFSGSSYEQYF
size: once; V: TRBV30; CDR3: CAWSHGTGDLEQYF
size: NA; V: TRBV7-9; CDR3: CASSVTTHDRQETQYF
size: NA; V: TRBV7-9; CDR3: CASIDSNTGELFF
size: NA; V: TRBV7-9; CDR3: CASSNFGSRDNYEQYF